This is a list of T cell receptor beta chains from one sample in a study of blood T cell repertoires in COVID-19. TCRdb's copy holds only in-frame clones and misses some; the assay was immunoSEQ multiplex PCR. The table shows about 110,000 clones, with under 85% occurring only once. Input material: peripheral blood. Receptors were obtained from a woman aged 70 to 79 with acute or convalescent COVID-19. Each CDR3 is given with its conserved first and last residue. The D gene is left open where the match is weak. For some rows the clone size is stated as once, few or many, or as a class when expanded; others skip it.

V gene: TRBV9; CDR3 length: 16; D gene: TRBD2; J gene: TRBJ2-1; clone size: NA; CDR3 DNA: TGTGCCAGCAGCGTATCCGTTAGCGGGAGTGACAATGAGCAGTTCTTC; CDR3 protein: CASSVSVSGSDNEQFF
V gene: TRBV9; CDR3 length: 13; D gene: TRBD1; J gene: TRBJ2-7; clone size: few; CDR3 DNA: TGTGCCAGCAGCGCCGGGACAGGGTACGAGCAGTACTTC; CDR3 protein: CASSAGTGYEQYF
V gene: TRBV19; CDR3 length: 14; D gene: TRBD1; J gene: TRBJ1-2; clone size: NA; CDR3 DNA: TGTGCCAGCCGCAGGGACAGGACAGACTATGGCTACACCTTC; CDR3 protein: CASRRDRTDYGYTF
V gene: TRBV28; CDR3 length: 15; D gene: TRBD2; J gene: TRBJ2-2; clone size: NA; CDR3 DNA: TGTGCCAGCAGTCCAGCGGGAGTTATGAACGGGGAGCTGTTTTTT; CDR3 protein: CASSPAGVMNGELFF
V gene: TRBV28; CDR3 length: 15; D gene: NA; J gene: TRBJ2-7; clone size: NA; CDR3 DNA: TGTGCCAGCAGACCAGCAGGAAAGTCCCGCTACGAGCAGTACTTC; CDR3 protein: CASRPAGKSRYEQYF
V gene: TRBV18; CDR3 length: 16; D gene: TRBD2; J gene: TRBJ2-1; clone size: NA; CDR3 DNA: TGTGCCAGCTCACCGGGTAGCGCGGGAGGGTACAATGAGCAGTTCTTC; CDR3 protein: CASSPGSAGGYNEQFF
V gene: TRBV27; CDR3 length: 17; D gene: TRBD1; J gene: TRBJ1-5; clone size: NA; CDR3 DNA: TGTGCCAGCAGTCCGTTCACCGGGACAGTGGGCAATCAGCCCCAGCATTTT; CDR3 protein: CASSPFTGTVGNQPQHF
V gene: TRBV9; CDR3 length: 14; D gene: NA; J gene: TRBJ1-3; clone size: NA; CDR3 DNA: TGTGCCAGCAGCGTAGGGGGGGCTGGAAACACCATATATTTT; CDR3 protein: CASSVGGAGNTIYF
V gene: TRBV28; CDR3 length: 11; D gene: NA; J gene: TRBJ2-2; clone size: NA; CDR3 DNA: TGTGCCAGCAGTTTACGCGGGGAGCTGTTTTTT; CDR3 protein: CASSLRGELFF
V gene: TRBV5-1; CDR3 length: 15; D gene: TRBD1; J gene: TRBJ2-3; clone size: NA; CDR3 DNA: TGCGCCAGCAGCTTGGATGGCCAGGGGGCGGATACGCAGTATTTT; CDR3 protein: CASSLDGQGADTQYF
V gene: TRBV9; CDR3 length: 15; D gene: NA; J gene: TRBJ1-3; clone size: NA; CDR3 DNA: TGTGCCAGCAGCGTAGACGGGGGGTCTGGAAACACCATATATTTT; CDR3 protein: CASSVDGGSGNTIYF
V gene: TRBV11-3; CDR3 length: 15; D gene: NA; J gene: TRBJ2-3; clone size: NA; CDR3 DNA: TGTGCCAGCAGCTTAGAAGGGAGGCCGGCAGATACGCAGTATTTT; CDR3 protein: CASSLEGRPADTQYF
V gene: TRBV6-1; CDR3 length: 14; D gene: NA; J gene: TRBJ1-1; clone size: few; CDR3 DNA: TGTGCCAGCAGTGACGAGTCGATGAACACTGAAGCTTTCTTT; CDR3 protein: CASSDESMNTEAFF
V gene: TRBV6-2/TRBV6-3; CDR3 length: 15; D gene: TRBD1; J gene: TRBJ1-2; clone size: NA; CDR3 DNA: TGTGCCAGCAGTTACTCGAGGACAGGGCCAAATGGCTACACCTTC; CDR3 protein: CASSYSRTGPNGYTF
V gene: TRBV9; CDR3 length: 16; D gene: NA; J gene: TRBJ2-1; clone size: NA; CDR3 DNA: TGTGCCAGCAGCGTAGGAGGGGGAGGGTCCTACAATGAGCAGTTCTTC; CDR3 protein: CASSVGGGGSYNEQFF
V gene: TRBV4-2; CDR3 length: 16; D gene: TRBD2; J gene: TRBJ2-2; clone size: NA; CDR3 DNA: TGTGCCAGCGGAAAAACTGGGACTAGCGGGACCGGGGAGCTGTTTTTT; CDR3 protein: CASGKTGTSGTGELFF
V gene: TRBV5-5; CDR3 length: 14; D gene: NA; J gene: TRBJ1-3; clone size: NA; CDR3 DNA: TGTGCCAGCAGCACGATGGGGGCTGGGGGCACCATATATTTT; CDR3 protein: CASSTMGAGGTIYF
V gene: TRBV29-1; CDR3 length: 12; D gene: NA; J gene: TRBJ1-2; clone size: NA; CDR3 DNA: TGCAGCGTCATAACAGGGAACTATGGCTACACCTTC; CDR3 protein: CSVITGNYGYTF
V gene: TRBV19; CDR3 length: 15; D gene: TRBD2; J gene: TRBJ2-2; clone size: NA; CDR3 DNA: TGTGCCAGTACCGGGGGGACTGCCGGAGCCGGGGAGCTGTTTTTT; CDR3 protein: CASTGGTAGAGELFF
V gene: TRBV4-3; CDR3 length: 19; D gene: TRBD1; J gene: TRBJ1-2; clone size: NA; CDR3 DNA: TGCGCCAGCAGCCAAGCCACAGGGGGTACCTTGACAATTAACTATGGCTACACCTTC; CDR3 protein: CASSQATGGTLTINYGYTF
V gene: TRBV6-5; CDR3 length: 14; D gene: NA; J gene: TRBJ1-5; clone size: NA; CDR3 DNA: TGTGCCAGCAAAAAGGGGGAGAGGGGTCAGCCCCAGCATTTT; CDR3 protein: CASKKGERGQPQHF
V gene: TRBV10-3; CDR3 length: 14; D gene: NA; J gene: TRBJ1-1; clone size: NA; CDR3 DNA: TGTGCCATCAGCAACAGGGATGGGTCCGCTGAAGCTTTCTTT; CDR3 protein: CAISNRDGSAEAFF
V gene: TRBV9; CDR3 length: 17; D gene: NA; J gene: TRBJ1-6; clone size: NA; CDR3 DNA: TGTGCCAGCAGCGTAGGGGCCGCTGGCTCCTATAATTCACCCCTCCACTTT; CDR3 protein: CASSVGAAGSYNSPLHF
V gene: TRBV2; CDR3 length: 14; D gene: TRBD1; J gene: TRBJ2-2; clone size: NA; CDR3 DNA: TGTGCCAGCAGATCGGGACAGGGAACCGGGGAGCTGTTTTTT; CDR3 protein: CASRSGQGTGELFF
V gene: TRBV5-1; CDR3 length: 14; D gene: NA; J gene: TRBJ1-1; clone size: NA; CDR3 DNA: TGCGCCAGCCGAGAAACCCCTCCAAACACTGAAGCTTTCTTT; CDR3 protein: CASRETPPNTEAFF
V gene: TRBV5-6; CDR3 length: 14; D gene: TRBD1; J gene: TRBJ1-5; clone size: NA; CDR3 DNA: TGTGCCAGCAGCAAGGACAGGGGCAATCAGCCCCAGCATTTT; CDR3 protein: CASSKDRGNQPQHF
V gene: TRBV3-1/TRBV3-2; CDR3 length: 16; D gene: TRBD2; J gene: TRBJ2-3; clone size: few; CDR3 DNA: TGTGCCAGCAGCCAGGACTCTAGCGGGGGTTCAGATACGCAGTATTTT; CDR3 protein: CASSQDSSGGSDTQYF